This TCR beta chain was identified during a study of shared clonotypes between healthy human individuals. The naive CD8 subset, CD45RO-negative cells positively selected for CCR7, excluded terminally differentiated effector memory CD45RA+ cells. The DNA input per sorted-subset replicate PCR was about 180 ng, corresponding to some 33,000 T cell genomes. The table came from immunoSEQ multiplex PCR; TCRdb's copy has only in-frame clones and leaves some out. The sample shows nearly 2 million clones, roughly 95% of them seen only once. Germline lookup yields CDR1 SQVTM and CDR2 ANQGSEA. The CDR3 runs 13 residues. V lost 1 base, J lost 0 bases, and 7 bases lay in between.

The sample comprised naive CD8+ T cells sorted from blood. This sequence joins TRBV29-1 and TRBJ2-7; no clear D. The clonotype was recovered from a man between 18 and 29 years old in good health. The CDR3 DNA is TGCAGCGTTGAAGGAGAGAGCTCCTACGAGCAGTACTTC. It encodes CSVEGESSYEQYF.